This T cell receptor (beta chain) was identified during a study of cytomegalovirus exposure and HLA in healthy donors. Study context: Early released data had roughly 81 million unique TCRs, all coming from HLA-typed donors. Study-level results: Most of the TCR beta V segments (in an earlier analysis) were productive either about 87% or about 30% of the time. One variant, a missense change in DCLRE1C, was linked in a later analysis to TCR beta V- and J-gene trimming.

PCR primers comprised 60 Vbeta and 13 Jbeta primers. Assay: immunoSEQ multiplex PCR; the TCRdb copy retains only in-frame clones and omits some. The data show about 110,000 clones, approximately 70% seen once. Note on this clone: The antigen is unknown.

What was sequenced was PBMCs. The receptor's source is a man aged 25-45 years in good health and CMV-seronegative.

CDR3 amino acids: CASSFGQIPYEQYF. CDR3 nucleotide sequence: TGTGCCAGCAGTTTTGGGCAGATCCCCTACGAGCAGTACTTC. V and J are TRBV28 and TRBJ2-5; D is unclear. The J call is doubtful: the DNA matches TRBJ2-7 better. Germline assignment: CDR1 MDHEN and CDR2 SYDVKM. This CDR3 comprises 14 residues.